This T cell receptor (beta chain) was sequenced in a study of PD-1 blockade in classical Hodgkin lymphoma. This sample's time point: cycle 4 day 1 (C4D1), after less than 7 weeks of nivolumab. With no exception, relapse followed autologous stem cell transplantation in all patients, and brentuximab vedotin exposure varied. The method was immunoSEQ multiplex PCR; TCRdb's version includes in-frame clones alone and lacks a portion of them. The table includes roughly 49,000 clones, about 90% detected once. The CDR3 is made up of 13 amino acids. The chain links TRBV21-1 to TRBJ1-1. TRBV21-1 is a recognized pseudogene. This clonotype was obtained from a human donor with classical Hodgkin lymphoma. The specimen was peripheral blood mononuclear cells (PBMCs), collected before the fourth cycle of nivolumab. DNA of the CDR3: TGTGCCAGCAGCAGAGGGGTAGGCGCTGAAGCTTTCTTT. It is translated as CASSRGVGAEAFF.